A selection of T cell receptor beta chains follows, all from one sample in a study of identifying expanded T cells in peripheral blood. The protocol was immunoSEQ multiplex PCR, while the TCRdb copy is restricted to in-frame clones and leaves out a portion. The sample holds 91,000 or so clones; around nine tenths are singletons and the top ten take around 4.3%. Sequencing used blood. The receptors were gathered from a person aged 18 to 75 in good health. The CDR3 runs from the conserved cysteine through the conserved F or W. Fields, in order: J gene, D gene, clone size, V gene, CDR3 protein, CDR3 DNA. A D gene is named only where the DNA matches it firmly. Size tells how often a clone was seen (once, few, many) or the class of an expanded clone, and some rows leave it out.

J gene: TRBJ1-1; D gene: -; clone size: -; V gene: TRBV18; CDR3 protein: CASSPRLWDGRENTEAFF; CDR3 DNA: TGTGCCAGCTCACCACGCCTCTGGGATGGGAGAGAGAACACTGAAGCTTTCTTT
J gene: TRBJ1-2; D gene: -; clone size: few; V gene: TRBV30; CDR3 protein: CAWSAGGGKGYTF; CDR3 DNA: TGTGCCTGGAGTGCGGGGGGAGGGAAGGGCTACACCTTC
J gene: TRBJ2-7; D gene: -; clone size: -; V gene: TRBV5-5; CDR3 protein: CASSLATDLYEQYF; CDR3 DNA: TGTGCCAGCAGCTTAGCGACGGACCTCTACGAGCAGTACTTC
J gene: TRBJ2-7; D gene: -; clone size: -; V gene: TRBV6-4; CDR3 protein: CASSETENDEQYF; CDR3 DNA: TGTGCCAGCAGTGAGACTGAGAACGATGAGCAGTACTTC
J gene: TRBJ1-1; D gene: -; clone size: -; V gene: TRBV9; CDR3 protein: CASSSRVGNAEAFF; CDR3 DNA: TGTGCCAGCAGCTCACGAGTCGGTAACGCTGAAGCTTTCTTT
J gene: TRBJ1-6; D gene: -; clone size: -; V gene: TRBV29-1; CDR3 protein: CSVAGGPNSPLHF; CDR3 DNA: TGCAGCGTTGCCGGCGGGCCGAATTCACCCCTCCACTTT
J gene: TRBJ1-2; D gene: -; clone size: -; V gene: TRBV9; CDR3 protein: CASSVDEAYGYTF; CDR3 DNA: TGTGCCAGCAGCGTAGACGAAGCATATGGCTACACCTTC
J gene: TRBJ1-2; D gene: TRBD1; clone size: -; V gene: TRBV28; CDR3 protein: CASNVIQGVYGYTF; CDR3 DNA: TGTGCCAGCAATGTAATACAGGGGGTATATGGCTACACCTTC
J gene: TRBJ1-2; D gene: -; clone size: -; V gene: TRBV6-4; CDR3 protein: CASSESGGDSYGYTF; CDR3 DNA: TGTGCCAGCAGTGAATCTGGGGGCGACAGCTATGGCTACACCTTC
J gene: TRBJ1-4; D gene: TRBD1; clone size: -; V gene: TRBV6-6; CDR3 protein: CASRPPGQLNEKLFF; CDR3 DNA: TGTGCCAGCAGACCTCCGGGACAGCTTAATGAAAAACTGTTTTTT
J gene: TRBJ1-2; D gene: TRBD1; clone size: few; V gene: TRBV5-1; CDR3 protein: CASSPGDRGYGYTF; CDR3 DNA: TGCGCCAGCAGCCCCGGGGACAGGGGTTATGGCTACACCTTC
J gene: TRBJ1-1; D gene: -; clone size: -; V gene: TRBV29-1; CDR3 protein: CSSAGSTNTEAFF; CDR3 DNA: TGCAGCTCAGCGGGATCGACTAACACTGAAGCTTTCTTT
J gene: TRBJ2-3; D gene: -; clone size: -; V gene: TRBV9; CDR3 protein: CASSQGHASTDTQYF; CDR3 DNA: TGTGCCAGCAGCCAAGGACACGCTAGCACAGATACGCAGTATTTT
J gene: TRBJ2-5; D gene: -; clone size: -; V gene: TRBV7-6; CDR3 protein: CASSLVATGQETQYF; CDR3 DNA: TGTGCCAGCAGCTTAGTCGCCACAGGTCAAGAGACCCAGTACTTC
J gene: TRBJ2-7; D gene: -; clone size: once; V gene: TRBV2; CDR3 protein: CASSERLATINEQYF; CDR3 DNA: TGTGCCAGCAGTGAAAGGCTAGCTACGATAAACGAGCAGTACTTC
J gene: TRBJ1-2; D gene: -; clone size: -; V gene: TRBV30; CDR3 protein: CAWSVGQGFGYTF; CDR3 DNA: TGTGCCTGGAGTGTCGGGCAGGGGTTTGGCTACACCTTC
J gene: TRBJ1-1; D gene: -; clone size: -; V gene: TRBV6-1; CDR3 protein: CASSVVESTEAFF; CDR3 DNA: TGTGCCAGCAGTGTGGTGGAAAGCACTGAAGCTTTCTTT
J gene: TRBJ2-3; D gene: TRBD2; clone size: -; V gene: TRBV19; CDR3 protein: CASSQTSGGLSTDTQYF; CDR3 DNA: TGTGCCAGTAGTCAGACTAGCGGGGGGCTGAGCACAGATACGCAGTATTTT
J gene: TRBJ2-7; D gene: -; clone size: -; V gene: TRBV28; CDR3 protein: CASSFDRSSYEQYF; CDR3 DNA: TGTGCCAGCAGTTTTGACAGGAGCTCCTACGAGCAGTACTTC
J gene: TRBJ2-5; D gene: TRBD1; clone size: -; V gene: TRBV10-3; CDR3 protein: CAISEGQHRGLGEQYF; CDR3 DNA: TGTGCCATCAGTGAGGGCCAACACAGGGGCCTGGGGGAGCAGTACTTC
J gene: TRBJ1-5; D gene: -; clone size: -; V gene: TRBV4-3; CDR3 protein: CASSQDNGGGGQPQHF; CDR3 DNA: TGCGCCAGCAGCCAAGATAATGGAGGGGGAGGTCAGCCCCAGCATTTT
J gene: TRBJ1-2; D gene: -; clone size: -; V gene: TRBV11-2; CDR3 protein: CASNARGDGYTF; CDR3 DNA: TGTGCCAGCAACGCCAGGGGAGATGGCTACACCTTC
J gene: TRBJ1-4; D gene: -; clone size: -; V gene: TRBV7-9; CDR3 protein: CASSSGVGSSEKLFF; CDR3 DNA: TGTGCCAGCAGTTCGGGGGTAGGGTCGAGTGAAAAACTGTTTTTT
J gene: TRBJ2-5; D gene: -; clone size: -; V gene: TRBV7-2; CDR3 protein: CASSLVGGETQYF; CDR3 DNA: TGTGCCAGCAGCTTAGTGGGGGGAGAGACCCAGTACTTC
J gene: TRBJ1-1; D gene: -; clone size: once; V gene: TRBV19; CDR3 protein: CASRVAGANTEAFF; CDR3 DNA: TGTGCCAGTAGGGTGGCGGGGGCGAACACTGAAGCTTTCTTT
J gene: TRBJ2-3; D gene: -; clone size: -; V gene: TRBV6-4; CDR3 protein: CASSDMLGDTQYF; CDR3 DNA: TGTGCCAGCAGTGATATGTTGGGGGATACGCAGTATTTT
J gene: TRBJ1-2; D gene: -; clone size: -; V gene: TRBV28; CDR3 protein: CASSFIYYGYTF; CDR3 DNA: TGTGCCAGCAGTTTTATCTACTATGGCTACACCTTC
J gene: TRBJ1-2; D gene: -; clone size: -; V gene: TRBV20-1; CDR3 protein: CSAKFSGYTF; CDR3 DNA: TGCAGTGCTAAGTTCAGTGGCTACACCTTC
J gene: TRBJ1-5; D gene: -; clone size: -; V gene: TRBV27; CDR3 protein: CASSLGGGNQPQHF; CDR3 DNA: TGTGCCAGCAGTTTGGGGGGAGGCAATCAGCCCCAGCATTTT
J gene: TRBJ1-6; D gene: -; clone size: -; V gene: TRBV30; CDR3 protein: CAWATEDNSPLHF; CDR3 DNA: TGTGCCTGGGCCACGGAAGATAATTCACCCCTCCACTTT
J gene: TRBJ1-6; D gene: TRBD1; clone size: once; V gene: TRBV2; CDR3 protein: CASSGGTGRDNSPLHF; CDR3 DNA: TGTGCCAGCAGTGGGGGGACAGGAAGGGATAATTCACCCCTCCACTTT